A single TCR beta chain is shown here with its context. The CDR3 length is 16 residues. The germline V gene encodes CDR1 SGHRS and CDR2 YFSETQ. Trimming removed 3 bases from V and 7 bases from J; junction bases left unmatched: 11. In the authors' workflow: From reference gene primer amplification, estimates of nucleated cell counts were derived. The method was immunoSEQ multiplex PCR; TCRdb's version includes in-frame clones alone and lacks a portion of them. The V and J calls and clone size come from that table; D and trimming were worked out from the DNA. This table has about 42,000 clones, around 87% appearing once. The sample belongs to a study of blood T cell repertoires in COVID-19. Study-wide background: Donors in the United States, Italy and Spain gave samples during acute or convalescent COVID-19. In each case, the material was cDNA or gDNA derived from T cells, B-cell-depleted T cells, or PBMCs.

The chain links TRBV5-1 to TRBJ2-2; TRBD1 matches at 8 bases. The source of this sequence is a young man with active or convalescent COVID-19. Sequencing input: peripheral blood. The CDR3 here is CASSSNPVQGVGELFF. For the CDR3, the DNA is TGCGCCAGCAGCTCGAACCCGGTACAGGGGGTCGGGGAGCTGTTTTTT. Complete variable domain (other parts from reference TRBV5-1 and TRBJ2-2): KAGVTQTPRYLIKTRGQQVTLSCSPISGHRSVSWYQQTPGQGLQFLFEYFSETQRNKGNFPGRFSGRQFSNSRSEMNVSTLELGDSALYLCASSSNPVQGVGELFFGEGSRLTVL.